What follows are 10 T cell receptor beta chains derived from one specimen sequenced in a study of early T cells in non-severe SARS-CoV-2 infection. A single record per CDR3 protein comes from TCRdb applying MiXCR to the 5' RACE reads. Here the sample spans some 70,000 distinct CDR3 sequences, over 9% being singletons. Specimen: whole blood. The receptors stem from an adult who was a healthcare worker with PCR-confirmed SARS-CoV-2 infection or an uninfected control (not recorded which).

This clonotype was seen repeatedly, ten times or more. J is TRBJ2-1 and V is TRBV24-1; D may be TRBD1 (5 bases). The CDR3 is 14 amino acids. Germline lookup yields CDR1 KGHDR and CDR2 SFDVKD. With 9 bases removed from V and 3 bases from J, the gap between germline ends came to 14 bases. The CDR3: CATQSGRNYNEQFF. In DNA form, the CDR3 reads TGTGCCACCCAGTCAGGGCGAAACTACAATGAGCAGTTCTTC.

This clonotype was observed a few times. This chain connects TRBV29-1 to TRBJ2-6; 8 nucleotides match TRBD1. With V trimmed by 3 bases and J by 0 bases, 10 bases remained unmatched. This CDR3 comprises 18 residues. CDR1 is SQVTM, CDR2 ANQGSEA, per germline. The DNA of the CDR3 is TGCAGCGTTGAGCTCCTGACAGGGGCAAACTCTGGGGCCAACGTCCTGACTTTC. Translating it yields CSVELLTGANSGANVLTF.

This clonotype was seen only a few times. This rearrangement joins TRBV5-1 to TRBJ2-3; 8 bases match TRBD2. Trimming at V came to 4 bases and at J to 4 bases, leaving 11 bases not matched to a gene. CDR1 SGHRS and CDR2 YFSETQ come from the germline V gene. The CDR3 is 16 residues long. The CDR3 protein is CASSVLAGGAADTQYF. CDR3 nucleotide sequence: TGCGCCAGCAGCGTCTTGGCGGGAGGTGCAGCAGATACGCAGTATTTT.

The table lists this clonotype with a few counts. The DNA for the CDR3 is TGCGCCAGCAGCTTGGCAATCCGGAACACTGAAGCTTTCTTT. Protein product: CASSLAIRNTEAFF. The V gene is TRBV5-1, the J gene TRBJ1-1; no clear D gene. Trimming took 0 bases from V and 1 from J, leaving 7 bases between them. There are 14 residues in the CDR3. Germline CDR1 SGHRS, CDR2 YFSETQ.

In this sample, this clonotype turned up many times. V is TRBV29-1 and J is TRBJ2-7, with D maybe TRBD2 (6 bases). The CDR3 spans 13 residues. Germline CDR1 reads SQVTM; CDR2 reads ANQGSEA. The CDR3 loop is CTLPQEGRAEQYF. CDR3 in DNA: TGCACCCTACCCCAGGAGGGTCGTGCCGAGCAGTACTTC.

CDR3 DNA: TGTGCCAGCACCCCGGACAGTCACAATGAGCAGTTCTTC. Translation gives CASTPDSHNEQFF. This chain joins TRBV9 and TRBJ2-1; possibly TRBD1 for D (6 bases). CDR3 length: 13 amino acids. V shed 6 bases and J shed 5 bases, with 12 bases lying between them. Germline V CDR1 and CDR2: SGDLS, YYNGEE.

A word on this clonotype: Since a much larger clone is just one base distant, this may be a read error. The CDR3 ends on some other residue instead of the conserved phenylalanine or tryptophan, so this is likely a read error. The rearrangement joins TRBV20-1 to TRBJ2-7, with 8 bases identical to TRBD1. CDR3 size: 17 residues. The germline V gene encodes CDR1 DFQATT and CDR2 SNEGSKA (reference sequence). V was clipped by 6 bases and J by 4 bases; unmatched bases: 20. The CDR3 nucleotides read TGCAGTGCCAAAAAAGGTGGACAGGGCCGATCAGTATACGAGCAGTACCTC. Amino acids: CSAKKGGQGRSVYEQYL.

The chain carries TRBV12-3 or TRBV12-4 and TRBJ2-2; a weak D match, TRBD2 (5 bases). The CDR3 extends over 14 amino acids. V was shortened by 7 bases and J by 4 bases, with 13 bases between the two germline ends. CDR3 DNA sequence: TGTGCCAGCACCCGGCAGGCGGGCACCGGGGAGCTGTTTTTT. Encoded protein: CASTRQAGTGELFF.

This clonotype turned up a few times. The rearrangement uses TRBV9 and TRBJ2-3; 8 bases match TRBD1. The CDR3 loop spans 15 amino acids. Looked up from germline, CDR1 is SGDLS and CDR2 is YYNGEE. Trimming cost V 6 bases and J 2 bases; bases outside gene matches: 8. The CDR3 DNA follows: TGTGCCAGCACCGATGACAGGGGCGACACAGATACGCAGTATTTT. Translation: CASTDDRGDTDTQYF.

The J gene is TRBJ2-7, the V gene TRBV20-1, with 8 positions matching TRBD2. Germline loops: CDR1 DFQATT, CDR2 SNEGSKA (reference sequence). The length of the CDR3 is 14 residues. V was clipped by 3 bases and J by 5 bases; unmatched bases: 9. The CDR3 DNA follows: TGCAGTGCTAGCCCTCCAAACGGGAGGGACGAGCAGTACTTC. Protein sequence: CSASPPNGRDEQYF.